This paragraph reports one T cell receptor beta chain. Its antigen is as yet unknown. This record comes from a study of cytomegalovirus exposure and HLA in healthy donors. It was with 60 Vbeta and 13 Jbeta primers that the PCR ran. TCRdb's copy holds only in-frame clones and misses some; the assay was immunoSEQ multiplex PCR. The table records around 190,000 clones, approximately 85% of them present only once. CDR3 size: 15 residues. The ends lost 7 bases at V and 1 base at J; junction bases unmatched: 6. The V gene's germline CDR1 is MDHEN and CDR2 SYDVKM. General observations from the study: The authors later linked a missense DCLRE1C variant to TCR beta V- and J-gene trimming. Productive status was seen about 90% or about 30% of the time for most TCR beta V segments in an earlier analysis. HLA-A and HLA-B allele assignments for most subjects were reportedly predicted accurately using TCR beta sequences.

This TCR was recovered from a woman aged 50 to 65 in good health and CMV-seronegative. Sequencing input: PBMCs. The chain joins TRBV28 to TRBJ2-1; 8 nucleotides match TRBD1. CDR3 in amino acids: CASNRGQVSYNEQFF. The CDR3 DNA follows: TGTGCCAGCAATAGGGGACAGGTTTCCTACAATGAGCAGTTCTTC.